These T cell receptor beta chains were read from a single sample in a study of control samples from healthy donors and cancer patients. This table comes from immunoSEQ multiplex PCR, and its TCRdb copy is limited to in-frame clones, with some not included. The sample holds around 120,000 clones, around 88% seen once. Sequenced material: blood. These receptors were collected from a man between 35 and 55 years old in good health. Both conserved end residues are part of each CDR3. Each record gives: J gene, V gene, CDR3 length, clone size, D gene, CDR3 protein, CDR3 DNA. A D gene is named only where the DNA matches it firmly. Only some rows state a clone size, as once, few, many or a class for expanded clones.

j_gene: TRBJ2-7
v_gene: TRBV6-2/TRBV6-3
len: 15
abundance: .
d_gene: .
CDR3aa: CASSYWSMSSYEQYF
CDR3nt: TGTGCCAGCAGTTATTGGTCGATGAGCTCCTACGAGCAGTACTTC

j_gene: TRBJ1-2
v_gene: TRBV12-3/TRBV12-4
len: 13
abundance: .
d_gene: .
CDR3aa: CASSFVTNYGYTF
CDR3nt: TGTGCCAGCAGTTTCGTGACTAACTATGGCTACACCTTC

j_gene: TRBJ2-3
v_gene: TRBV30
len: 13
abundance: few
d_gene: TRBD1
CDR3aa: CAWSAGGPDTQYF
CDR3nt: TGTGCCTGGTCCGCAGGGGGACCGGATACGCAGTATTTT

j_gene: TRBJ1-1
v_gene: TRBV7-9
len: 15
abundance: .
d_gene: TRBD1
CDR3aa: CASSPREGAGTEAFF
CDR3nt: TGTGCCAGCAGCCCGAGGGAGGGGGCTGGGACTGAAGCTTTCTTT

j_gene: TRBJ2-1
v_gene: TRBV24-1
len: 14
abundance: .
d_gene: TRBD1
CDR3aa: CATRVSRQGNEQFF
CDR3nt: TGTGCCACCAGGGTCTCTCGACAGGGGAATGAGCAGTTCTTC

j_gene: TRBJ2-3
v_gene: TRBV10-1
len: 15
abundance: .
d_gene: TRBD2
CDR3aa: CASSPAGGLTDTQYF
CDR3nt: TGCGCCAGCAGCCCAGCGGGGGGTCTCACAGATACGCAGTATTTT

j_gene: TRBJ1-4
v_gene: TRBV6-1
len: 19
abundance: .
d_gene: .
CDR3aa: CASSVRGLSAGSTNEKLFF
CDR3nt: TGTGCCAGCAGTGTACGAGGCCTTTCGGCGGGGTCAACTAATGAAAAACTGTTTTTT

j_gene: TRBJ2-7
v_gene: TRBV7-9
len: 15
abundance: .
d_gene: .
CDR3aa: CASSLRVGSFYEQYF
CDR3nt: TGTGCCAGCAGCTTAAGGGTGGGGTCCTTTTACGAGCAGTACTTC

j_gene: TRBJ1-2
v_gene: TRBV3-1/TRBV3-2
len: 12
abundance: .
d_gene: .
CDR3aa: CASSQVIYGYTF
CDR3nt: TGTGCCAGCAGCCAAGTTATCTATGGCTACACCTTC

j_gene: TRBJ2-7
v_gene: TRBV30
len: 15
abundance: .
d_gene: .
CDR3aa: CAWSGGTANSYEQYF
CDR3nt: TGTGCCTGGAGTGGCGGGACAGCGAACTCCTACGAGCAGTACTTC

j_gene: TRBJ1-1
v_gene: TRBV21-1
len: 15
abundance: .
d_gene: .
CDR3aa: CASSKGRGQGLWAFF
CDR3nt: TGTGCCAGCAGCAAAGGAAGGGGACAGGGCCTGTGGGCTTTCTTT

j_gene: TRBJ1-1
v_gene: TRBV7-9
len: 16
abundance: .
d_gene: TRBD1
CDR3aa: CASSFKTGGAGTEAFF
CDR3nt: TGTGCCAGCAGCTTTAAGACAGGGGGCGCCGGCACTGAAGCTTTCTTT

j_gene: TRBJ1-4
v_gene: TRBV19
len: 13
abundance: few
d_gene: .
CDR3aa: CASREGNGEKLFF
CDR3nt: TGTGCCTCCCGGGAGGGGAACGGTGAAAAACTGTTTTTT

j_gene: TRBJ1-5
v_gene: TRBV3-1/TRBV3-2
len: 16
abundance: .
d_gene: TRBD1
CDR3aa: CASSPGTGDSNQPQHF
CDR3nt: TGTGCCAGCAGCCCTGGGACAGGGGATAGCAATCAGCCCCAGCATTTT

j_gene: TRBJ2-7
v_gene: TRBV5-6
len: 13
abundance: .
d_gene: .
CDR3aa: CASTRQDAYEQYF
CDR3nt: TGTGCCAGCACCCGACAGGATGCCTACGAGCAGTACTTC

j_gene: TRBJ2-4
v_gene: TRBV6-2/TRBV6-3
len: 15
abundance: .
d_gene: .
CDR3aa: CASSGMWLAKNIQYF
CDR3nt: TGTGCCAGCAGTGGGATGTGGCTAGCCAAAAACATTCAGTACTTC

j_gene: TRBJ1-2
v_gene: TRBV5-1
len: 11
abundance: .
d_gene: .
CDR3aa: CASSWAGGYTF
CDR3nt: TGCGCCAGCAGCTGGGCCGGAGGCTACACCTTC

j_gene: TRBJ1-4
v_gene: TRBV30
len: 13
abundance: .
d_gene: .
CDR3aa: CAWSVSGPEKLFF
CDR3nt: TGTGCCTGGAGTGTATCAGGGCCCGAAAAACTGTTTTTT

j_gene: TRBJ2-5
v_gene: TRBV18
len: 13
abundance: .
d_gene: .
CDR3aa: CASSYQRWETQYF
CDR3nt: TGTGCCAGCTCGTACCAACGGTGGGAGACCCAGTACTTC

j_gene: TRBJ1-1
v_gene: TRBV5-1
len: 15
abundance: .
d_gene: .
CDR3aa: CASSLALRANTEAFF
CDR3nt: TGCGCCAGCAGCTTGGCTCTGAGGGCCAACACTGAAGCTTTCTTT

j_gene: TRBJ1-2
v_gene: TRBV7-2
len: 15
abundance: .
d_gene: .
CDR3aa: CASSLQQGWDYGYTF
CDR3nt: TGTGCCAGCAGCTTACAACAGGGATGGGACTATGGCTACACCTTC

j_gene: TRBJ2-5
v_gene: TRBV20-1
len: 11
abundance: .
d_gene: .
CDR3aa: CSAQLGETQYF
CDR3nt: TGCAGTGCTCAACTAGGGGAGACCCAGTACTTC

j_gene: TRBJ1-5
v_gene: TRBV6-1
len: 15
abundance: .
d_gene: .
CDR3aa: CASSEDRFSNQPQHF
CDR3nt: TGTGCCAGCAGTGAGGACAGATTTTCTAATCAGCCCCAGCATTTT

j_gene: TRBJ2-2
v_gene: TRBV19
len: 13
abundance: .
d_gene: .
CDR3aa: CASIETNTGELFF
CDR3nt: TGTGCCAGTATAGAGACGAACACCGGGGAGCTGTTTTTT

j_gene: TRBJ2-1
v_gene: TRBV5-1
len: 16
abundance: .
d_gene: .
CDR3aa: CASSLLAGSSYNEQFF
CDR3nt: TGCGCCAGCAGCTTGCTTGCGGGGAGTTCCTACAATGAGCAGTTCTTC

j_gene: TRBJ1-2
v_gene: TRBV6-6
len: 13
abundance: .
d_gene: .
CDR3aa: CASSYETTYGYTF
CDR3nt: TGTGCCAGCAGTTACGAGACAACATATGGCTACACCTTC

j_gene: TRBJ1-2
v_gene: TRBV7-3
len: 14
abundance: .
d_gene: .
CDR3aa: CASSLKSGSYGYTF
CDR3nt: TGTGCCAGCAGCTTAAAGTCAGGTAGCTATGGCTACACCTTC

j_gene: TRBJ1-4
v_gene: TRBV9
len: 17
abundance: .
d_gene: TRBD1
CDR3aa: CASSGYRGRDAGEKLFF
CDR3nt: TGTGCCAGCAGCGGTTACAGGGGGCGCGATGCGGGTGAAAAACTGTTTTTT

j_gene: TRBJ1-5
v_gene: TRBV6-1
len: 16
abundance: .
d_gene: TRBD1
CDR3aa: CASSVHRGFVGQPQHF
CDR3nt: TGTGCCAGCAGTGTCCACAGGGGGTTCGTGGGTCAGCCCCAGCATTTT

j_gene: TRBJ2-7
v_gene: TRBV5-1
len: 15
abundance: .
d_gene: TRBD1
CDR3aa: CASSLVGQGAREQYF
CDR3nt: TGCGCCAGCAGCTTGGTGGGACAGGGGGCGCGTGAGCAGTACTTC

j_gene: TRBJ1-1
v_gene: TRBV7-8
len: 15
abundance: .
d_gene: TRBD1
CDR3aa: CASRDRGRWVTEAFF
CDR3nt: TGTGCCAGCCGGGACAGGGGTAGATGGGTCACTGAAGCTTTCTTT

j_gene: TRBJ1-5
v_gene: TRBV24-1
len: 16
abundance: once
d_gene: TRBD1
CDR3aa: CATSDPGQGENQPQHF
CDR3nt: TGTGCCACCAGTGACCCGGGACAGGGGGAAAATCAGCCCCAGCATTTT

j_gene: TRBJ1-6
v_gene: TRBV30
len: 13
abundance: .
d_gene: .
CDR3aa: CAWSVTGNSPLHF
CDR3nt: TGTGCCTGGAGTGTCACAGGGAATTCACCCCTCCACTTT

j_gene: TRBJ1-2
v_gene: TRBV10-3
len: 14
abundance: .
d_gene: .
CDR3aa: CAISESAGDYGYTF
CDR3nt: TGTGCCATCAGTGAGTCAGCAGGGGACTATGGCTACACCTTC

j_gene: TRBJ1-1
v_gene: TRBV9
len: 12
abundance: .
d_gene: .
CDR3aa: CASSVGGTEAFF
CDR3nt: TGTGCCAGCAGCGTTGGTGGCACTGAAGCTTTCTTT

j_gene: TRBJ1-2
v_gene: TRBV24-1
len: 11
abundance: .
d_gene: .
CDR3aa: CATSDGGARTF
CDR3nt: TGTGCCACCAGTGATGGGGGGGCGCGAACCTTC

j_gene: TRBJ1-2
v_gene: TRBV3-1/TRBV3-2
len: 16
abundance: .
d_gene: .
CDR3aa: CASSRTKGSSNYGYTF
CDR3nt: TGTGCCAGCAGCCGCACCAAGGGGTCGTCTAACTATGGCTACACCTTC

j_gene: TRBJ2-7
v_gene: TRBV2
len: 15
abundance: .
d_gene: .
CDR3aa: CASRMDKTNSYEQYF
CDR3nt: TGTGCCAGCAGAATGGACAAAACCAACTCCTACGAGCAGTACTTC

j_gene: TRBJ1-5
v_gene: TRBV3-1/TRBV3-2
len: 15
abundance: medium-sized
d_gene: TRBD1
CDR3aa: CASSQGHRGHQPQHF
CDR3nt: TGTGCCAGCAGCCAGGGTCACAGGGGGCATCAGCCCCAGCATTTT

j_gene: TRBJ1-2
v_gene: TRBV18
len: 15
abundance: .
d_gene: .
CDR3aa: CASSPPGPSPIGYTF
CDR3nt: TGTGCCAGCTCACCACCCGGCCCATCACCTATTGGTTACACCTTC

j_gene: TRBJ2-1
v_gene: TRBV12-3/TRBV12-4
len: 13
abundance: .
d_gene: .
CDR3aa: CASTPTGTNEQFF
CDR3nt: TGTGCCAGCACCCCGACAGGTACAAATGAGCAGTTCTTC

j_gene: TRBJ2-7
v_gene: TRBV5-1
len: 15
abundance: .
d_gene: TRBD1
CDR3aa: CASSLLRTGSYEQYF
CDR3nt: TGCGCCAGCAGCTTGTTACGGACAGGAAGCTACGAGCAGTACTTC

j_gene: TRBJ2-5
v_gene: TRBV5-1
len: 13
abundance: .
d_gene: .
CDR3aa: CASSLQGRETQYF
CDR3nt: TGCGCCAGCAGCTTACAGGGTAGGGAGACCCAGTACTTC

j_gene: TRBJ1-1
v_gene: TRBV27
len: 14
abundance: .
d_gene: .
CDR3aa: CASSFSGVDAEAFF
CDR3nt: TGTGCCAGCAGTTTTTCGGGGGTTGATGCTGAAGCTTTCTTT

j_gene: TRBJ1-1
v_gene: TRBV18
len: 17
abundance: .
d_gene: .
CDR3aa: CASSPVAWARGNTEAFF
CDR3nt: TGTGCCAGCTCCCCAGTTGCGTGGGCCAGGGGGAACACTGAAGCTTTCTTT

j_gene: TRBJ1-1
v_gene: TRBV19
len: 14
abundance: .
d_gene: .
CDR3aa: CASTTGPRNTEAFF
CDR3nt: TGTGCCAGTACTACGGGACCCAGGAACACTGAAGCTTTCTTT

j_gene: TRBJ2-3
v_gene: TRBV5-4
len: 15
abundance: .
d_gene: .
CDR3aa: CASSLAGGETDTQYF
CDR3nt: TGTGCCAGCAGCTTGGCTGGCGGGGAGACAGATACGCAGTATTTT

j_gene: TRBJ2-7
v_gene: TRBV7-7
len: 15
abundance: .
d_gene: .
CDR3aa: CASSLVRQGRYEQYF
CDR3nt: TGTGCCAGCAGCTTAGTTCGGCAGGGGAGGTACGAGCAGTACTTC

j_gene: TRBJ1-5
v_gene: TRBV15
len: 17
abundance: .
d_gene: TRBD1
CDR3aa: CATSRDGTASSNQPQHF
CDR3nt: TGTGCCACCAGCAGAGACGGGACAGCTTCTAGCAATCAGCCCCAGCATTTT

j_gene: TRBJ2-7
v_gene: TRBV10-2
len: 13
abundance: once
d_gene: .
CDR3aa: CASSEYRSYEQYF
CDR3nt: TGCGCCAGCAGTGAGTACAGGTCCTACGAGCAGTACTTC

j_gene: TRBJ1-5
v_gene: TRBV28
len: 16
abundance: .
d_gene: .
CDR3aa: CASSFSRAIGNQPQHF
CDR3nt: TGTGCCAGCAGTTTCTCCAGGGCCATAGGCAATCAGCCCCAGCATTTT

j_gene: TRBJ1-2
v_gene: TRBV7-2
len: 13
abundance: .
d_gene: .
CDR3aa: CASSLGRGYGYTF
CDR3nt: TGTGCCAGCAGCTTAGGCAGGGGCTATGGCTACACCTTC

j_gene: TRBJ1-3
v_gene: TRBV3-1/TRBV3-2
len: 15
abundance: .
d_gene: .
CDR3aa: CASSRDTYPGNTIYF
CDR3nt: TGTGCCAGCAGCCGGGACACATATCCTGGAAACACCATATATTTT

j_gene: TRBJ1-5
v_gene: TRBV30
len: 13
abundance: .
d_gene: .
CDR3aa: CAWSDMGNQPQHF
CDR3nt: TGTGCCTGGAGTGACATGGGCAATCAGCCCCAGCATTTT

j_gene: TRBJ1-1
v_gene: TRBV5-1
len: 14
abundance: .
d_gene: .
CDR3aa: CASSLRPPNTEAFF
CDR3nt: TGCGCCAGCAGCTTGAGACCGCCGAACACTGAAGCTTTCTTT

j_gene: TRBJ2-6
v_gene: TRBV10-1
len: 20
abundance: .
d_gene: TRBD1
CDR3aa: CASSDVVPGQSGSGANVLTF
CDR3nt: TGCGCCAGCAGTGATGTCGTCCCGGGACAGTCTGGGTCTGGGGCCAACGTCCTGACTTTC

j_gene: TRBJ1-4
v_gene: TRBV28
len: 17
abundance: .
d_gene: TRBD1
CDR3aa: CASRHPGGRGQNEKLFF
CDR3nt: TGTGCCAGCAGGCACCCAGGCGGGAGGGGACAGAATGAAAAACTGTTTTTT

j_gene: TRBJ2-2
v_gene: TRBV10-1
len: 13
abundance: .
d_gene: .
CDR3aa: CASSAESTGELFF
CDR3nt: TGCGCCAGCAGTGCCGAGAGCACCGGGGAGCTGTTTTTT

j_gene: TRBJ1-5
v_gene: TRBV24-1
len: 15
abundance: .
d_gene: .
CDR3aa: CATSDQQGINQPQHF
CDR3nt: TGTGCCACCAGTGATCAACAGGGAATCAATCAGCCCCAGCATTTT

j_gene: TRBJ2-2
v_gene: TRBV30
len: 13
abundance: .
d_gene: TRBD1
CDR3aa: CAWKQGADGELFF
CDR3nt: TGTGCCTGGAAGCAGGGGGCTGACGGGGAGCTGTTTTTT